The next 21 T cell receptor beta chains were all read from a single sample in a study of shared clonotypes between healthy human individuals. Data came from immunoSEQ multiplex PCR; TCRdb stores just in-frame clones and leaves some out. The sample shows about a million clones, about 72% of them seen only once. What was sequenced was memory CD4+ T cells from PBMCs. Subset in this sample: CD45RA-negative fraction. The receptor source for this set is a man aged 18 to 30 in good health. Some clones in this sample may be carry-over from other donors' samples.

The chain is built from TRBV29-1 and TRBJ1-5; perhaps TRBD1 as D (5 bases). This CDR3 region has 12 residues. Between the trimmed V and J ends, which lost 8 bases and 6 bases, there was a span of 14 bases. CDR1 and CDR2 from the germline V gene are SQVTM and ANQGSEA. The CDR3 protein is CSYRDSGQPQHF. The CDR3 DNA reads as TGCAGCTATCGGGACTCGGGTCAGCCCCAGCATTTT.

The chain uses TRBV5-4 and TRBJ2-3, with D hard to call. The V end was cut by 9 bases, the J end by 0 bases, with 17 bases between. Germline CDR1 reads SGHNT; CDR2 reads YYREEE (reference sequence). The CDR3 covers 15 residues. CDR3 DNA: TGTGCCACCGCGACGGAGAACCCTAGCACAGATACGCAGTATTTT. Its protein product is CATATENPSTDTQYF.

V gene TRBV6-1 combines with J gene TRBJ2-3, with D tentatively TRBD1 or TRBD2 (5 bases each). Germline V CDR1 and CDR2: MNHNS, SASEGT. V was trimmed by 2 bases and J by 5 bases, leaving 20 bases between them. CDR3 length equals 17 residues. The CDR3 spells CASSETILTGAQDTQYF. In nucleotides, the CDR3 is TGTGCCAGCAGTGAAACAATCCTTACCGGGGCCCAAGATACGCAGTATTTT.

The chain recombines TRBV19 with TRBJ2-7; 7 nucleotides agree with TRBD1. CDR1 is LNHDA and CDR2 is SQIVND in the germline V gene (reference sequence). The CDR3 contains 13 residues. Trimming took 10 bases from V and 2 from J; bases not matched to a gene: 8. The CDR3 spells CATKGDRTYEQYF. In DNA, the CDR3 is TGTGCCACCAAAGGGGACAGAACCTACGAGCAGTACTTC.

Here the CDR3 DNA reads TGTGCCAGCAGCCAGGGACAATCATCTCTCGAGCAGTACTTC. This codes for CASSQGQSSLEQYF. This rearrangement joins TRBV11-3 to TRBJ2-7; possibly TRBD1 for D (6 bases). The ends were cut back, 5 bases at V and 6 bases at J, with 17 bases in the middle. The CDR3 totals 14 residues. CDR1 and CDR2 from the germline V gene are SGHNT and YENEEA.

This clone was recorded at least ten times. The CDR3 region has the DNA TGTGCCAGCAGCTTGGAGGGCACAGATACGCAGTATTTT. It translates to CASSLEGTDTQYF. The chain couples TRBV5-5 to TRBJ2-3; D unclear. V was shortened by 0 bases and J by 1 base, with 3 bases between the two germline ends. The CDR3 loop spans 13 amino acids. Germline CDR1 is SGHKS and CDR2 is YYEKEE (reference sequence).

J is TRBJ2-2 and V is TRBV9; D call uncertain. The CDR3 is made up of 16 amino acids. With 0 bases removed from V and 3 bases from J, the gap between germline ends came to 12 bases. Looked up from germline, CDR1 is SGDLS and CDR2 is YYNGEE. DNA of the CDR3: TGTGCCAGCAGCGTAGGGAGTCTCTGGGACACCGGGGAGCTGTTTTTT. Its translation: CASSVGSLWDTGELFF.

The V gene is TRBV27, the J gene TRBJ2-1; 7 nucleotides align to TRBD2. In germline, CDR1 is MNHEY, CDR2 SMNVEV (reference sequence). This CDR3 is built from 16 residues. After removal of 0 bases from V and 2 bases from J, the junction contained 4 bases not matched to a gene. In nucleotides, the CDR3 is TGTGCCAGCAGTTTATCCAGACTAGCAGCCTACAATGAGCAGTTCTTC. Translated, it gives CASSLSRLAAYNEQFF.

The chain has TRBV27 and TRBJ2-7; 8 positions agree with TRBD2. The germline V gene has CDR1 MNHEY and CDR2 SMNVEV (reference sequence). Trimming took 5 bases from V and 6 from J; bases not matched to a gene: 12. The CDR3 consists of 15 residues. The CDR3 DNA follows: TGTGCCAGCAGTCCGACGACTAGCGCCCTTCGCGAGCAGTACTTC. It codes for CASSPTTSALREQYF.

The chain links TRBV2 to TRBJ2-3, with unresolved D. CDR3 length: 14 amino acids. From germline, CDR1 is SNHLY and CDR2 FYNNEI. Trimming removed 6 bases at V and 0 bases at J, with 10 bases between. The CDR3 DNA reads TGTGCCAGCAGCCCCCCGAAAAGCACAGATACGCAGTATTTT. It specifies CASSPPKSTDTQYF.

As regards this clone: With a much larger clone just one base away, this may be a read error. This chain joins TRBV7-9 and TRBJ1-2, with D unclear. The CDR3 covers 12 residues. Germline V gives CDR1 SEHNR, CDR2 FQNEAQ (reference sequence). Trimming cost V 1 base and J 4 bases, with 4 bases left between them. The CDR3 DNA follows: TGTGCCAGCAGCTTAGAGGCCTATGGCTACACCTTC. It codes for CASSLEAYGYTF.

The chain employs TRBV5-1 and TRBJ2-7; D gene uncertain. Per germline, CDR1 SGHRS and CDR2 YFSETQ. Trimming cost V 4 bases and J 2 bases, with 10 bases left between them. The CDR3 has 13 amino acids. The CDR3: CASSPTAPYEQYF. DNA of the CDR3: TGCGCCAGCAGCCCGACCGCCCCCTACGAGCAGTACTTC.

The chain employs TRBV6-4 and TRBJ2-1; 8 bases match TRBD1. Germline assignment: CDR1 MRHNA and CDR2 SNTAGT. The CDR3 runs 13 residues. With V trimmed by 3 bases and J by 7 bases, 2 bases remained unmatched. DNA for the CDR3: TGTGCCAGCAGTGATCAGGGGGCTAATGAGCAGTTCTTC. Protein product: CASSDQGANEQFF.

J is TRBJ2-1 and V is TRBV6-5; 7 bases fit TRBD2. Germline V gives CDR1 MNHEY, CDR2 SVGAGI. The CDR3 extends over 13 amino acids. The J segment lost 7 bases and the V segment lost 6 bases, leaving 6 bases of the junction unmatched. The CDR3 coding sequence is TGTGCCAGCAGAGACGGGACTACTAATGAGCAGTTCTTC. Amino acids: CASRDGTTNEQFF.

This sequence joins TRBV28 and TRBJ2-7; no definite D call. V dropped 7 bases and J dropped 2 bases, with 9 bases sitting between them. The CDR3 contains 12 residues. Germline V gives CDR1 MDHEN, CDR2 SYDVKM. In nucleotides, the CDR3 is TGTGCCAGCAAAGCCTGGACCTACGAGCAGTACTTC. Protein product: CASKAWTYEQYF.

This clone was counted a few times. This rearrangement joins TRBV7-2 to TRBJ1-2, with 7 bases aligning to TRBD1. The V segment lost 7 bases and the J segment 4 bases; nucleotides outside the gene matches: 12. CDR3 length: 15 amino acids. The germline CDR1 and CDR2 sequences are SGHTA and FQGNSA. The CDR3 nucleotides are TGTGCCAGCACCACTATTAAGGGGGCGGTCTATGGCTACACCTTC. It encodes CASTTIKGAVYGYTF.

The chain is built from TRBV5-1 and TRBJ2-1; 9 nucleotides agree with TRBD2. Germline V gene sequence: CDR1 SGHRS, CDR2 YFSETQ. The CDR3 has 14 residues. Germline trimming cut 0 bases from V and 9 bases from J; bases unmatched to any gene: 4. The CDR3 sequence: CASSLDPSGAEQFF. The CDR3 DNA reads as TGCGCCAGCAGCTTGGATCCTAGCGGGGCTGAGCAGTTCTTC.

The chain joins TRBV7-9 to TRBJ2-7; 7 bases are a match to TRBD1. This CDR3 contains 16 residues. In germline, CDR1 is SEHNR, CDR2 FQNEAQ (reference sequence). V lost 3 bases, J lost 6 bases, and 14 bases stayed unmatched. The DNA for the CDR3 is TGTGCCAGCAGCTTGGAGAAGGGGGCCCGTCCCTCCGAGCAGTACTTC. Translation: CASSLEKGARPSEQYF. Filled out from reference TRBV7-9 and TRBJ2-7, the complete variable domain reads DTGVSQNPRHKITKRGQNVTFRCDPISEHNRLYWYRQTLGQGPEFLTYFQNEAQLEKSRLLSDRFSAERPKGSFSTLEIQRTEQGDSAMYLCASSLEKGARPSEQYFGPGTRLTVT.

The chain joins TRBV28 to TRBJ1-5; the match to TRBD1 covers 9 bases. Germline V gene sequence: CDR1 MDHEN, CDR2 SYDVKM. J gave up 5 bases and V 10 bases, and 9 bases lay outside the gene matches. The CDR3 runs 14 residues. The CDR3 coding sequence is TGTGCCATCTCCAGACAGGGGGGGTATCAGCCCCAGCATTTT. It codes for CAISRQGGYQPQHF.

Note on this clone: A far larger clone lies a single base away; this is likely a read error. The same CDR3 arises from other DNA sequences in this sample as well. The chain is built from TRBV28 and TRBJ2-3; D not certain. Trimming stripped 2 bases from V and 6 bases from J, with 3 bases between. CDR1 and CDR2 (germline): MDHEN, SYDVKM. This CDR3 contains 11 residues. The CDR3, as DNA: TGTGCCAGCAGTTTAGGGGATACGCAGTATTTT. It translates to CASSLGDTQYF.

The chain has TRBV11-3 and TRBJ2-2; possible D gene TRBD2, 6 bases. The V gene's germline CDR1 is SGHNT and CDR2 YENEEA. Between the trimmed V and J ends, which lost 5 bases and 4 bases, there was a span of 11 bases. This CDR3 has 14 amino acids. CDR3 nucleotide sequence: TGTGCCAGCAGCCGAGGAGGGACCACCGGGGAGCTGTTTTTT. Protein: CASSRGGTTGELFF. Full variable domain (missing parts from reference TRBV11-3 and TRBJ2-2): EAGVVQSPRYKIIEKKQPVAFWCNPISGHNTLYWYLQNLGQGPELLIRYENEEAVDDSQLPKDRFSAERLKGVDSTLKIQPAELGDSAVYLCASSRGGTTGELFFGEGSRLTVL.